These 24 T cell receptor beta chains were sequenced from one sample in a study of long-term antiretroviral therapy in people with HIV. The authors ran the immunoSEQ assay, v3.0, at survey level. Sequencing used immunoSEQ multiplex PCR; TCRdb keeps in-frame clones, though not all of them. Here the sample spans fewer than 45,000 clones, about 88% being singletons. Sequences were derived from unsorted PBMCs, sampled 2.8 years before starting antiretroviral therapy. These receptors were taken from a woman aged 25 to 39 with HIV.

The count of this clone is one. The CDR3 here is CASSVGVTSGTEAFF. CDR3 coding DNA: TGTGCCAGCAGCGTAGGAGTAACCAGCGGCACTGAAGCTTTCTTT. This chain uses TRBV9 with TRBJ1-1; D not certain. Germline CDR1 SGDLS, CDR2 YYNGEE. V was trimmed by 0 bases and J by 4 bases, leaving 13 bases between them. The CDR3 is 15 amino acids.

The chain combines TRBV5-1 with TRBJ2-2; D is possibly TRBD1 (5 bases). This CDR3 is 17 amino acids long. Trimming pared 4 bases from V and 1 base from J, leaving 17 bases between. Germline V gene data show CDR1 as SGHRS and CDR2 as YFSETQ. As DNA, the CDR3 is TGCGCCAGCAGCCTATTCGGTGCGACAGTGAACACCGGGGAGCTGTTTTTT. This gives the protein CASSLFGATVNTGELFF.

The chain employs TRBV27 and TRBJ1-1; TRBD1 aligns across 10 bases. Germline V gene sequence: CDR1 MNHEY, CDR2 SMNVEV (reference sequence). The CDR3 covers 13 residues. J gave up 6 bases and V 4 bases, and 2 bases lay outside the gene matches. The CDR3 loop is CASSYGQGAEAFF. Written as DNA, the CDR3 is TGTGCCAGCAGTTACGGACAGGGGGCTGAAGCTTTCTTT.

V is TRBV25-1 and J is TRBJ1-2, with no clear D. Per the germline V gene, CDR1 is MGHDK and CDR2 is SYGVNS. Deletions cut 2 bases from V and 4 bases from J, with 14 bases between. This CDR3 is built from 15 residues. In nucleotides, the CDR3 is TGTGCCAGCAGTGAACTGCACACGGGCCCCTATGGCTACACCTTC. Amino acids: CASSELHTGPYGYTF.

CDR3 sequence (DNA): TGTGCCAGCAGCCCCCAGGGTAGAGGGACGCCAATGCGGGGCTACACCTTC. Amino acids: CASSPQGRGTPMRGYTF. The chain uses TRBV21-1 and TRBJ1-2. TRBV21-1 has pseudogene status. The CDR3 is 17 amino acids.

The chain links TRBV9 to TRBJ2-3; D perhaps matches TRBD2 (7 bases). The V and J ends lost 0 bases and 6 bases respectively, with 11 bases between them. CDR1 and CDR2 (germline): SGDLS, YYNGEE. The CDR3 extends over 14 amino acids. The CDR3: CASSVGGGGDTQYF. CDR3 nucleotides: TGTGCCAGCAGCGTAGGAGGGGGAGGGGATACGCAGTATTTT.

The chain joins TRBV9 to TRBJ2-1; the match to TRBD2 covers 9 bases. Germline lookup yields CDR1 SGDLS and CDR2 YYNGEE. The CDR3 runs 18 residues. Losses at the gene ends were 2 bases for V and 3 bases for J; bases not matched to a gene: 12. CDR3 nucleotides: TGTGCCAGCAGCGTTTTCGCTAGCGGGGAACCGGTCTACAATGAGCAGTTCTTC. This encodes CASSVFASGEPVYNEQFF.

The chain employs TRBV11-2 and TRBJ1-2; 9 bases fit TRBD1. Germline V gene lookup returns CDR1 SGHAT and CDR2 FQNNGV. V was clipped by 5 bases and J by 6 bases; unmatched bases: 16. The CDR3 totals 17 residues. In DNA, the CDR3 is TGTGCCAGCAGCCCTTTCCCGGGACAGGGAGAATTGGATGGCTACACCTTC. Protein product: CASSPFPGQGELDGYTF.

This clone was recorded once. The V gene is TRBV25-1, the J gene TRBJ1-2; TRBD1 agrees at 10 bases. The CDR3 is 15 amino acids. From germline, CDR1 is MGHDK and CDR2 SYGVNS. Trimming at V came to 3 bases and at J to 4 bases, leaving 5 bases not matched to a gene. CDR3: CASSDWDRGFYGYTF. CDR3 bases: TGTGCCAGCAGTGATTGGGACAGGGGTTTCTATGGCTACACCTTC.

The V call is TRBV6-5, the J call TRBJ1-1, with 11 positions matching TRBD1. Per germline, CDR1 MNHEY and CDR2 SVGAGI. The CDR3 consists of 16 residues. With 0 bases clipped from V and 4 bases from J, the junction kept 4 bases outside the gene matches. CDR3 DNA sequence: TGTGCCAGCAGTTACTCCGCCGGGACAGGGGGCACTGAAGCTTTCTTT. Translating it yields CASSYSAGTGGTEAFF.

The gene calls are TRBV12-5 and TRBJ1-5; tentative D call: TRBD1 (6 bases). This CDR3 comprises 15 residues. Trimming removed 4 bases at V and 5 bases at J, with 15 bases between. The V gene's germline CDR1 is LGHNT and CDR2 FRNRAP. In DNA, the CDR3 is TGTGCTAGTGGTTCCCAGCCAGGGGTTTATCAGCCCCAGCATTTT. Translation gives CASGSQPGVYQPQHF.

The chain combines TRBV21-1 with TRBJ1-4; the D call in the table, TRBD1, was not verified against the DNA. TRBV21-1 is flagged as a pseudogene. This CDR3 is 19 amino acids long. CDR3 DNA: TGTGCCAGCAGAACTGCACCGGGACAGGGGAAACCAACTAATGAAAAACTGTTTTTT. Translating gives CASRTAPGQGKPTNEKLFF.

This clone appeared a single time. V usage is TRBV2 and J usage is TRBJ1-1; D is uncertain. Trimming left V 10 bases short and J 1 base short, with 13 bases between. CDR1 is SNHLY and CDR2 is FYNNEI in the germline V gene. This CDR3 contains 13 residues. The CDR3 is CANGEIGNTEAFF. CDR3 in DNA: TGTGCCAACGGAGAGATTGGGAACACTGAAGCTTTCTTT.

This clone showed up just a few times. The chain joins TRBV5-5 to TRBJ1-1, with TRBD1 matching over 9 bases. This CDR3 is built from 18 residues. Germline CDR1 and CDR2: SGHKS and YYEKEE (reference sequence). The ends lost 2 bases at V and 5 bases at J; junction bases unmatched: 16. CDR3 loop: CASSFGGQGGGSGTEAFF. The CDR3 DNA reads TGTGCCAGCAGCTTTGGGGGACAGGGCGGGGGGAGTGGGACTGAAGCTTTCTTT.

The V and J genes are TRBV10-3 and TRBJ2-1; D is possibly TRBD2 (6 bases). From germline, CDR1 is ENHRY and CDR2 SYGVKD. The CDR3 sequence is 16 residues long. The V and J ends lost 4 bases and 6 bases respectively, with 19 bases between them. CDR3 loop: CAISGGGTNTANEQFF. The CDR3 DNA reads TGTGCCATCAGTGGTGGGGGGACGAACACTGCCAATGAGCAGTTCTTC.

The J gene is TRBJ1-1, the V gene TRBV6-1; unclear D gene. V dropped 4 bases and J dropped 7 bases, with 10 bases sitting between them. Germline CDR1 and CDR2: MNHNS and SASEGT. The CDR3 contains 12 residues. The DNA for the CDR3 is TGTGCCAGCAGTGGGGGAGTGAGTGAAGCTTTCTTT. Translating gives CASSGGVSEAFF.

The rearrangement joins TRBV10-3 to TRBJ1-1, with TRBD1 matching over 8 bases. Germline lookup yields CDR1 ENHRY and CDR2 SYGVKD. The CDR3 loop spans 14 amino acids. J gave up 5 bases and V 6 bases, and 8 bases lay outside the gene matches. The CDR3 sequence is CAIREDRGTTEAFF. CDR3 bases: TGTGCCATCAGGGAAGACAGGGGAACGACTGAAGCTTTCTTT.

The chain couples TRBV5-4 to TRBJ1-3; D is perhaps TRBD1 (6 bases). The germline V gene encodes CDR1 SGHNT and CDR2 YYREEE (reference sequence). V gave up 4 bases and J gave up 1 base, with 9 bases separating them. This CDR3 spans 14 amino acids. The CDR3 sequence: CASSKGGSGNTIYF. Here the CDR3 DNA reads TGTGCCAGCAGCAAGGGGGGGTCTGGAAACACCATATATTTT.

The gene calls are TRBV5-4 and TRBJ1-2; TRBD1 matches at 7 bases. V shed 1 base, J shed 4 bases, and the junction held 7 bases outside the gene matches. The CDR3 is 15 amino acids. Germline V lookup: CDR1 SGHNT, CDR2 YYREEE (reference sequence). The CDR3 loop is CASSLWSTGSYGYTF. CDR3 sequence (DNA): TGTGCCAGCAGCTTGTGGTCGACAGGGTCCTATGGCTACACCTTC.

The J gene is TRBJ1-1, the V gene TRBV28, with D unclear. Trimming left V 3 bases short and J 4 bases short, with 18 bases between. The germline CDR1 and CDR2 sequences are MDHEN and SYDVKM. This CDR3 contains 16 residues. CDR3: CASSFMAAADSTEAFF. CDR3 nucleotide sequence: TGTGCCAGCAGTTTTATGGCGGCGGCGGATAGCACTGAAGCTTTCTTT.

The rearrangement links TRBV5-1 to TRBJ2-1; D gene unclear. Germline-derived CDR1 and CDR2 are SGHRS and YFSETQ. The CDR3 extends over 17 amino acids. Trimming cost V 0 bases and J 5 bases, with 18 bases left between them. The CDR3 bases are TGCGCCAGCAGCTTGGGTCGAACAGAAAAAGCGCACAATGAGCAGTTCTTC. Translating it yields CASSLGRTEKAHNEQFF.

The chain carries TRBV10-2 and TRBJ1-2; 7 nucleotides match TRBD1. The CDR3 extends over 15 amino acids. V was clipped by 4 bases and J by 3 bases; unmatched bases: 8. Germline V gene lookup returns CDR1 WSHSY and CDR2 SAAADI. CDR3 amino acids: CASSAGLRGYYGYTF. The CDR3 DNA follows: TGCGCCAGCAGTGCGGGCCTCAGGGGGTACTATGGCTACACCTTC.

V is TRBV5-6 and J is TRBJ2-7; D is unresolved. The CDR3 is made up of 14 amino acids. CDR1 is SGHDT and CDR2 is YYEEEE in the germline V gene. The V gene lost 1 base and the J gene lost 2 bases, with 10 bases spanning the gap. The CDR3: CASSLRLSPYEQYF. In nucleotides, the CDR3 is TGTGCCAGCAGCTTGCGGTTGAGCCCCTACGAGCAGTACTTC. The variable domain in full, completed from reference TRBV5-6 and TRBJ2-7, reads DAGVTQSPTHLIKTRGQQVTLRCSPKSGHDTVSWYQQALGQGPQFIFQYYEEEERQRGNFPDRFSGHQFPNYSSELNVNALLLGDSALYLCASSLRLSPYEQYFGPGTRLTVT.

This clone was counted once. The chain joins TRBV27 to TRBJ2-1, with D possibly TRBD1 on 6 matching bases. V was trimmed by 5 bases and J by 1 base, leaving 12 bases between them. Germline loops: CDR1 MNHEY, CDR2 SMNVEV (reference sequence). The CDR3 has 15 amino acids. This CDR3 reads CASSDRTVSYNEQFF. DNA for the CDR3: TGTGCCAGCAGTGATAGGACAGTTTCCTACAATGAGCAGTTCTTC.